A single sample is the source of the 19 T cell receptor beta chains below, sequenced in a study of T cell repertoires in cytomegalovirus infection. TCRdb ran MiXCR on the reads and lists one entry per CDR3 protein. The sample includes about 350,000 distinct CDR3 sequences, about 34% seen only once; the top ten take approximately 13%. For these receptors, no antigen is known. The sequencing used cultured PBMCs, collected from culture after CMV antigen stimulation. All receptors come from a human donor in good health (CMV status not recorded). Some clones in this sample may be carry-over from other donors' samples.

The rearrangement joins TRBV29-1 to TRBJ2-1, with D perhaps TRBD1 or TRBD2 (6 bases each). Trimming removed 2 bases from V and 7 bases from J, with 21 bases in between. Per the germline V gene, CDR1 is SQVTM and CDR2 is ANQGSEA. CDR3 length: 16 amino acids. CDR3 sequence reads: CSVEQRGEKATNEQFF. In DNA, the CDR3 is TGCAGCGTTGAACAGAGGGGGGAAAAAGCGACGAATGAGCAGTTCTTC.

This chain joins TRBV4-2 and TRBJ2-3; 8 bases are shared with TRBD2. CDR3 size: 16 residues. Unmatched junction bases numbered 11, after V lost 3 bases and J lost 6 bases. Germline V gives CDR1 LGHNA, CDR2 YNFKEQ. The CDR3 nucleotides are TGTGCCAGCAGCCAGGGAGCGGGAGCGGCTTGGGATACGCAGTATTTT. Protein sequence: CASSQGAGAAWDTQYF.

This clonotype has a handful of counts. This chain uses TRBV6-1 with TRBJ1-1; a weak D match, TRBD1 (6 bases). The V gene lost 5 bases and the J gene lost 7 bases, with 17 bases spanning the gap. Germline V CDR1 and CDR2: MNHNS, SASEGT. The CDR3 consists of 14 residues. Here the CDR3 reads CASSLKQDRHEAFF. Here the CDR3 DNA reads TGTGCCAGCAGTCTAAAACAGGACAGACATGAAGCTTTCTTT.

V gene TRBV7-2 combines with J gene TRBJ2-2; D remains unclear. The V end lost 5 bases, the J end lost 6 bases, and 7 bases lay between the germline ends. The CDR3 consists of 12 residues. CDR1 and CDR2 from the germline V gene are SGHTA and FQGNSA. The CDR3 loop is CASSTDSGELFF. CDR3 bases: TGTGCCAGCAGCACAGACTCCGGGGAGCTGTTTTTT.

The J gene is TRBJ2-7, the V gene TRBV6-1; D call uncertain. The CDR3 has 13 amino acids. Looked up from germline, CDR1 is MNHNS and CDR2 is SASEGT. V lost 6 bases and J 6 bases, leaving 15 bases between the germline ends. CDR3 residues: CASSHSRWAEQYV. As DNA, the CDR3 is TGTGCCAGCAGCCATTCCAGGTGGGCCGAGCAGTACGTC.

The rearrangement uses TRBV7-9 and TRBJ2-6; 13 bases align to TRBD2. Germline V gives CDR1 SEHNR, CDR2 FQNEAQ (reference sequence). With 0 bases clipped from V and 0 bases from J, the junction kept 2 bases outside the gene matches. CDR3 length: 19 residues. CDR3: CASSLAGLAGDSGANVLTF. The CDR3 DNA is TGTGCCAGCAGCTTAGCCGGACTAGCGGGGGACTCTGGGGCCAACGTCCTGACTTTC.

This clonotype turned up a few times. The chain joins TRBV28 to TRBJ2-7; D gene uncertain. V was cut by 3 bases and J by 1 base, with 13 bases left in between. This CDR3 contains 15 residues. From germline, CDR1 is MDHEN and CDR2 SYDVKM. CDR3: CASSFSLIQSYEQYF. CDR3 sequence (DNA): TGTGCCAGCAGTTTTTCTCTGATCCAATCCTACGAGCAGTACTTC.

This CDR3 is CASSQAQGSYGYTF. CDR3 bases: TGCGCCAGCAGCCAAGCACAGGGGTCCTATGGCTACACCTTC. The chain carries TRBV4-1 and TRBJ1-2, with 7 bases fitting TRBD1. Germline CDR1 and CDR2: MGHRA and YSYEKL. V gave up 1 base and J gave up 4 bases; unmatched junction bases: 3. This CDR3 contains 14 residues.

This clonotype showed up many times. The chain carries TRBV7-2 and TRBJ2-5, with 7 bases matching TRBD1. There are 16 residues in the CDR3. Germline values: CDR1 SGHTA, CDR2 FQGNSA. The ends lost 1 base at V and 1 base at J; junction bases unmatched: 6. CDR3 residues: CASSLDSGTVQETQYF. The CDR3, as DNA: TGTGCCAGCAGCTTAGATTCCGGGACAGTCCAAGAGACCCAGTACTTC.

Only a few counts were recorded for this clonotype. This CDR3 is CASSPALKGGSEQYV. For the CDR3, the DNA is TGTGCCAGCAGCCCCGCCCTGAAGGGAGGTAGCGAGCAGTACGTC. This chain joins TRBV7-6 and TRBJ2-7; D may be TRBD2 (6 bases). The germline V and J ends were trimmed by 5 bases and 6 bases, with 20 bases remaining between them. CDR3 length equals 15 residues. Looked up from germline, CDR1 is SGHVS and CDR2 is FNYEAQ.

The chain has TRBV7-2 and TRBJ2-1; 10 nucleotides align to TRBD2. V lost 5 bases to trimming and J lost 9 bases; unmatched junction nucleotides: 10. The length of the CDR3 is 15 residues. CDR1 SGHTA and CDR2 FQGNSA come from the germline V gene. CDR3 in DNA: TGTGCCAGCAGCATGCTTCCTAGCGGGAGAGGTGAGCAGTTCTTC. Its translation is CASSMLPSGRGEQFF.

In this sample, this clonotype turned up a few times. The rearrangement uses TRBV7-2 and TRBJ1-6; D ambiguous. Germline V gene data show CDR1 as SGHTA and CDR2 as FQGNSA. V was clipped by 3 bases and J by 0 bases, with 9 bases between them. CDR3 length equals 16 residues. CDR3 sequence: CASSLRESSYNSPLHF. The CDR3 DNA sequence: TGTGCCAGCAGCTTGAGGGAGAGCTCCTATAATTCACCCCTCCACTTT.

This chain links TRBV19 with TRBJ1-1; D not certain. Trimming took off 4 bases at V and 3 bases at J, with 15 bases between the two ends. The CDR3 sequence is 15 residues long. From germline, CDR1 is LNHDA and CDR2 SQIVND (reference sequence). DNA of the CDR3: TGTGCCAGTAGTACCCATGGAGGGTTGGACACTGAAGCTTTCTTT. This encodes CASSTHGGLDTEAFF.

This clonotype was picked up a small number of times. This sequence joins TRBV7-8 and TRBJ1-5; 7 bases map to TRBD1. After removal of 5 bases from V and 5 bases from J, the junction contained 3 bases not matched to a gene. Germline CDR1 and CDR2: SGHVS and FQNEAQ. The CDR3 is made up of 13 amino acids. The CDR3 DNA follows: TGTGCCAGCAGCGGTGACAGGGATCAGCCCCAGCATTTT. It encodes CASSGDRDQPQHF.

CDR3 residues: CASSPPGLADGADTQYF. Written as DNA, the CDR3 is TGTGCCAGCAGCCCCCCGGGACTAGCCGATGGGGCAGATACGCAGTATTTT. The chain uses TRBV7-3 and TRBJ2-3; 9 bases are a match to TRBD2. With V trimmed by 5 bases and J by 4 bases, 13 bases remained unmatched. The germline V gene encodes CDR1 SGHTA and CDR2 FQGTGA. The CDR3 covers 17 residues.

This clonotype was counted a few times. CDR3 in amino acids: CASSIPGGSGLYGYTF. The CDR3 coding sequence is TGTGCCAGTAGTATCCCCGGGGGCTCCGGCCTCTATGGCTACACCTTC. The chain has TRBV19 and TRBJ1-2; D possibly corresponds to TRBD1 (6 bases). The CDR3 covers 16 residues. Germline V gene data show CDR1 as LNHDA and CDR2 as SQIVND (reference sequence). The V end was cut by 3 bases, the J end by 4 bases, with 18 bases between.

This chain joins TRBV5-6 and TRBJ2-7; 13 nucleotides match TRBD2. This CDR3 is 17 amino acids long. The germline V gene has CDR1 SGHDT and CDR2 YYEEEE. The J segment lost 0 bases and the V segment lost 0 bases, leaving 3 bases of the junction unmatched. This chain's CDR3 is CASSLERTSGSSYEQYF. DNA of the CDR3: TGTGCCAGCAGCTTGGAGAGGACTAGCGGGAGCTCCTACGAGCAGTACTTC.

As for this clonotype: A read error may explain this, as a much larger clone is one base away. The chain links TRBV7-2 to TRBJ1-3, with unresolved D. Trimming pared 5 bases from V and 7 bases from J, leaving 18 bases between. The V gene's germline CDR1 is SGHTA and CDR2 FQGNSA. The CDR3 covers 15 residues. CDR3 protein: CASSPLPSLCNTIYF. The CDR3 bases are TGTGCCAGCAGCCCTCTTCCCTCACTATGTAACACCATATATTTT.

This chain joins TRBV18 and TRBJ1-2; D remains ambiguous. Germline CDR1 reads KGHSH; CDR2 reads LQKENI. Trimming pared 3 bases from V and 7 bases from J, leaving 12 bases between. The CDR3 runs 13 residues. Here the CDR3 DNA reads TGTGCCAGCTCACCTTCGGTCGGAAGTGGCTACACCTTC. Its translation: CASSPSVGSGYTF.